These 13 T cell receptor beta chains were sequenced from one sample in a study of blood T cells in healthy people across ages. Through a sample-barcoded 5' primer and a J-beta primer mix, a second PCR was run for about 6 to 11 cycles. TCRdb fed the 5' RACE reads into MiXCR, producing one record per CDR3 protein. Of around 1,500,000 distinct CDR3 sequences in the sample, 42% were seen once. The sequencing input was blood. Every receptor here comes from a young woman in good health.

The rearrangement uses TRBV6-6 and TRBJ1-6, with 7 bases identical to TRBD1. Germline loops: CDR1 MNHNY, CDR2 SVGAGI (reference sequence). The CDR3 runs to 17 residues. Losses at the gene ends were 7 bases for V and 2 bases for J; bases not matched to a gene: 11. The CDR3 nucleotides read TGTGCCAGCAATCCTACGACAGGGACGCCCTATAATTCACCCCTCCACTTT. Its translation is CASNPTTGTPYNSPLHF.

This clonotype turned up a few times. This chain links TRBV5-1 with TRBJ2-7; 8 nucleotides align to TRBD1. J gave up 5 bases and V 0 bases, and 7 bases lay outside the gene matches. Per germline, CDR1 SGHRS and CDR2 YFSETQ. The CDR3 consists of 15 residues. CDR3 nucleotides: TGCGCCAGCAGCTTGGATTCCAGGGGGCTAGACGAGCAGTACTTC. It codes for CASSLDSRGLDEQYF. Filled out from reference TRBV5-1 and TRBJ2-7, the complete variable domain reads KAGVTQTPRYLIKTRGQQVTLSCSPISGHRSVSWYQQTPGQGLQFLFEYFSETQRNKGNFPGRFSGRQFSNSRSEMNVSTLELGDSALYLCASSLDSRGLDEQYFGPGTRLTVT.

This clonotype has only a few counts. This CDR3 reads CASSSYNRLVQGQYF. In DNA, the CDR3 is TGTGCCAGCAGTTCTTATAATCGACTAGTTCAAGGGCAGTACTTC. This sequence joins TRBV28 and TRBJ2-4; tentative D call: TRBD2 (6 bases). Germline CDR1 is MDHEN and CDR2 is SYDVKM. This CDR3 contains 15 residues. V lost 4 bases and J 13 bases, leaving 23 bases between the germline ends.

This chain uses TRBV5-1 with TRBJ1-5; D call uncertain. The CDR3 is 15 amino acids. Germline V gene data show CDR1 as SGHRS and CDR2 as YFSETQ. V dropped 0 bases and J dropped 0 bases, with 7 bases sitting between them. The DNA for the CDR3 is TGCGCCAGCAGCTTGGAGGCGTCTAGCAATCAGCCCCAGCATTTT. Translated: CASSLEASSNQPQHF.

This clonotype was found a few times. The chain has TRBV7-9 and TRBJ1-2; 10 bases are a match to TRBD1. After removal of 3 bases from V and 5 bases from J, the junction contained 9 bases not matched to a gene. The germline V gene has CDR1 SEHNR and CDR2 FQNEAQ (reference sequence). CDR3 size: 16 residues. The CDR3 nucleotides read TGTGCCAGCAGCTTTGGGACAGGGGAAGGCCTATATGGCTACACCTTC. It specifies CASSFGTGEGLYGYTF.

This sequence joins TRBV6-5 and TRBJ1-6; D remains unclear. The germline CDR1 and CDR2 sequences are MNHEY and SVGAGI. CDR3 size: 16 residues. Trimming cost V 0 bases and J 9 bases, with 15 bases left between them. The CDR3, as DNA: TGTGCCAGCAGTTACTCGTTTCCGGGAGGTAGTTCACCCCTCCACTTT. Translated, it gives CASSYSFPGGSSPLHF.

This clonotype appeared a few times. The chain employs TRBV7-2 and TRBJ2-5; weak D call: TRBD1 (5 bases). This CDR3 spans 15 amino acids. Germline CDR1 reads SGHTA; CDR2 reads FQGNSA. V dropped 1 base and J dropped 11 bases, with 20 bases sitting between them. The CDR3 protein is CASSLGWGLYNEQYF. DNA for the CDR3: TGTGCCAGCAGCTTAGGATGGGGCCTCTACAATGAGCAGTACTTC.

This clonotype was detected a few times. The J gene is TRBJ2-1, the V gene TRBV27; possibly TRBD2 for D (6 bases). CDR1 MNHEY and CDR2 SMNVEV come from the germline V gene (reference sequence). The CDR3 runs to 16 residues. V gave up 2 bases and J gave up 2 bases, with 13 bases separating them. CDR3 sequence: CASSLIGAGTYNEQFF. The CDR3 coding sequence is TGTGCCAGCAGTTTAATCGGGGCGGGAACCTACAATGAGCAGTTCTTC.

This chain connects TRBV6-5 to TRBJ2-1, with 8 bases aligning to TRBD2. V was pared by 5 bases and J by 4 bases, with 13 bases of the junction left unmatched. This CDR3 region has 17 residues. Germline V CDR1 and CDR2: MNHEY, SVGAGI. The CDR3 here is CASSNRLLAEIYNEQFF. The CDR3 coding sequence is TGTGCCAGCAGTAACCGATTACTAGCGGAAATATACAATGAGCAGTTCTTC.

CDR3 bases: TGTGCCTGGAGTCGGCGACGGGAGCTGTTTTTT. This sequence encodes CAWSRRRELFF. The V and J genes are TRBV30 and TRBJ2-2; D is ambiguous. The CDR3 loop spans 11 amino acids. Trimming took 2 bases from V and 9 from J, leaving 7 bases between them. CDR1 and CDR2 (germline): GTSNPN, SVGIG (reference sequence).

The chain has TRBV9 and TRBJ2-1; D is unclear. Trimming cost V 4 bases and J 1 base, with 15 bases left between them. There are 16 residues in the CDR3. CDR1 and CDR2 from the germline V gene are SGDLS and YYNGEE. The CDR3 DNA reads as TGTGCCAGCAGCATACTGGTCGGGTCGTCCTACAATGAGCAGTTCTTC. Translating gives CASSILVGSSYNEQFF.

This sequence joins TRBV7-8 and TRBJ2-1; D may be TRBD2 (6 bases). CDR1 and CDR2 from the germline V gene are SGHVS and FQNEAQ. V gave up 11 bases and J gave up 5 bases, with 22 bases separating them. The CDR3 is 15 amino acids. The DNA of the CDR3 is TGTGCCTCGGTAGGCCTAGCGCAATCCCACAATGAGCAGTTCTTC. It yields the protein CASVGLAQSHNEQFF.

This clonotype came up once. This rearrangement joins TRBV12-3 or TRBV12-4 to TRBJ2-3; maybe TRBD1 (5 bases). This CDR3 region has 16 residues. The germline V and J ends were trimmed by 6 bases and 3 bases, with 19 bases remaining between them. In DNA form, the CDR3 reads TGTGCCAGCAGCCACCCCAAGGGGTGGCGGACAGATACGCAGTATTTT. Its translation is CASSHPKGWRTDTQYF.